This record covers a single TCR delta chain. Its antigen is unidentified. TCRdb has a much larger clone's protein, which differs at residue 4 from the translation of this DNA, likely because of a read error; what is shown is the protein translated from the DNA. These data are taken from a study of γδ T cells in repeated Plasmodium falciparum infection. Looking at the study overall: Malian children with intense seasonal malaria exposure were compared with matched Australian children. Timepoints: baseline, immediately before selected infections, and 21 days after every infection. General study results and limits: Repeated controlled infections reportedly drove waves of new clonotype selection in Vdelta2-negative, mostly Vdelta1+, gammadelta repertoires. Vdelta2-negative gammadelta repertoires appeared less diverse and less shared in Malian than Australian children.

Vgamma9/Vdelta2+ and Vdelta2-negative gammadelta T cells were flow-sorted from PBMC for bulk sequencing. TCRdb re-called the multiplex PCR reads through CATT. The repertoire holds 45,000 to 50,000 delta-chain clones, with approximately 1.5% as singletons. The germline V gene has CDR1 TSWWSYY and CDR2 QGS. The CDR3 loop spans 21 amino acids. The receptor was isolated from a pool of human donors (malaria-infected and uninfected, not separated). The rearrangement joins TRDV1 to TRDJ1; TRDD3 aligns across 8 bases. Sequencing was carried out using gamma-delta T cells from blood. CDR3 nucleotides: TGTGCTCTTAGGGAACTCAAGGGTCCCCTAGTACTGGGGGGGTGCACCGATAAACTCATCTTT. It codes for CALRELKGPLVLGGCTDKLIF.